This is a list of T cell receptor beta chains from one sample in a study of T cell responses to AZD1222 COVID-19 vaccine. Here immunoSEQ multiplex PCR was the method, and the copy in TCRdb shows in-frame clones only, minus some. This table holds about 130,000 clones, 80% to 95% found once. Sequencing used peripheral blood, obtained on day 0 of MenACWY control vaccination. The receptors stem from an adult in good health. The conserved cysteine and the conserved F or W are not part of the CDR3 here. The order of the fields is V gene, J gene, clone size, CDR3 length, CDR3 protein. The size entry is marked missing in some rows and otherwise reads once, few, many or a size class.

>TRBV5-6|TRBJ1-2|-|9
ASSLGYGYT
>TRBV18|TRBJ1-1|-|12
ASSPVGVNTEAF
>TRBV7-9|TRBJ2-2|-|13
ASSLVSRVTGELF
>TRBV6-5|TRBJ2-5|-|12
ASSYSGQGLTQY
>TRBV28|TRBJ1-1|-|12
ASSLGRRGTEAF
>TRBV7-9|TRBJ2-7|-|12
ASSSAGGPYEQY
>TRBV2|TRBJ2-3|-|13
ASSGLVGGIDTQY
>TRBV29-1|TRBJ1-2|-|11
SVEFRGRDGYT
>TRBV28|TRBJ1-5|-|13
ASSFGTGVNQPQH
>TRBV21-1|TRBJ1-6|-|16
ASSKATRDRVECSPLH
>TRBV5-4|TRBJ1-2|-|13
ASSSGTGGRYGYT
>TRBV4-1|TRBJ2-7|-|12
ASSQVGLAYEQY
>TRBV30|TRBJ2-1|-|14
AALAVTSGRYGEQF
>TRBV6-5|TRBJ1-5|-|12
ASEQPYSNQPQH
>TRBV5-1|TRBJ2-1|-|13
ASMGGGPLYNEQF
>TRBV5-1|TRBJ2-2|-|17
ASSLGSMGFKFDTGELF
>TRBV27|TRBJ2-5|-|15
ASSFVPSGGRGETQY
>TRBV20-1|TRBJ1-1|-|8
SAPLKGDF
>TRBV30|TRBJ1-6|-|12
AWSGQLYNSPLH
>TRBV12-3/TRBV12-4|TRBJ2-3|-|11
ASGQASTDTQY
>TRBV28|TRBJ1-5|-|13
ASSPPAGLNQPQH
>TRBV5-1|TRBJ2-3|-|13
ASSFSGSGTDTQY
>TRBV2|TRBJ2-3|-|12
ASSEGVSTDTQY
>TRBV28|TRBJ2-1|-|14
ASSRGTSGSYNEQF
>TRBV5-6|TRBJ2-5|-|12
ASSLERTSGTQY
>TRBV2|TRBJ1-6|-|11
ASTRTDNSPLH
>TRBV7-2|TRBJ1-1|-|12
ASSYDRGNTEAF
>TRBV5-1|TRBJ1-1|-|12
ASSLEAGGTEAF
>TRBV25-1|TRBJ1-4|-|15
ASSVQGRGATNEKLF
>TRBV5-1|TRBJ2-3|-|12
ASGWSSSTDTQY
>TRBV14|TRBJ2-1|-|15
ASSQDVVLLGTNEQF
>TRBV12-3/TRBV12-4|TRBJ2-7|-|11
ASSLHNSYEQY
>TRBV19|TRBJ1-3|-|12
ASSIDREGNTIY
>TRBV13|TRBJ2-1|-|15
ASISGGLEESYNEQF
>TRBV7-8|TRBJ2-1|once|15
ASSLVSGTSSGNEQF
>TRBV6-2/TRBV6-3|TRBJ1-5|once|11
ASSPWGGQPQH
>TRBV5-5|TRBJ2-3|-|10
ASSSPTDTQY
>TRBV2|TRBJ1-5|-|14
ASSVLSANSNQPQH
>TRBV15|TRBJ2-4|-|14
ATSPPPGGVQNIQY
>TRBV7-2|TRBJ1-3|-|12
ASSLWNLGNTIY
>TRBV28|TRBJ2-1|once|13
ASSTLAGGLNEQF
>TRBV11-2|TRBJ2-5|once|12
ASRTVRPQETQY
>TRBV6-2/TRBV6-3|TRBJ1-5|-|12
ASSYSGGIQPQH
>TRBV9|TRBJ2-7|-|12
ASSVGNSGYEQY
>TRBV18|TRBJ2-2|-|16
ASSPLPGQGPNTGELF
>TRBV5-4|TRBJ1-6|-|13
ASTVGQVDNSPLH
>TRBV10-2|TRBJ2-2|-|14
ASSEPTGRRTGELF
>TRBV5-1|TRBJ2-1|-|10
ASSGQNNEQF
>TRBV2|TRBJ1-2|-|13
ASSEASGDYYGYT
>TRBV20-1|TRBJ2-7|-|13
SASSGTSGIHEQY
>TRBV6-4|TRBJ1-1|-|13
ASRAEPGVNTEAF
>TRBV28|TRBJ1-3|few|16
ASSLFRRGRGSGNTIY
>TRBV7-9|TRBJ2-2|-|13
ASSASGGRTGELF